This T cell receptor beta chain comes out of a study of T cell responses to AZD1222 COVID-19 vaccine. Study background: Analyses pooled second doses at about 4 or about 12 weeks. General study results and limits: Targeting of unmutated variant regions was reportedly seen in nearly half of spike-specific TCRs. Just a handful of AZD1222 recipients tested seropositive at baseline.

A note on this clone: Its target is unknown.

Germline V gives CDR1 SGHDN, CDR2 FVKESK. The CDR3 spans 23 residues. With 1 base removed from V and 2 bases from J, the gap between germline ends came to 33 bases. This table comes from immunoSEQ multiplex PCR, and its TCRdb copy is limited to in-frame clones, with some not included. The sample carries 120,000 to 150,000 clones, over 75% recorded once. This clonotype originated in an adult in good health. The chain links TRBV14 to TRBJ1-3; possibly TRBD1 for D (5 bases). This material consisted of peripheral blood, taken on day 0 of AZD1222 vaccination. In DNA form, the CDR3 reads TGTGCCAGCAGCCAAGCCTCCTCTTTACCGGGGCAGGGTAAGTTGCGCCCTGGAAACACCATATATTTT. As protein: CASSQASSLPGQGKLRPGNTIYF.